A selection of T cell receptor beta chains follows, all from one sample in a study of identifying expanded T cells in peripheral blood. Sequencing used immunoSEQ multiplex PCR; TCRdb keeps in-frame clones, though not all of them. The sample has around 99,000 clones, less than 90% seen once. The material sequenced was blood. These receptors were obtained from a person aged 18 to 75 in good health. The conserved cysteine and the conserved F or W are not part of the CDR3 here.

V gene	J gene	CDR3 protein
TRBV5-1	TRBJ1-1	ASRTGATLNTEAF
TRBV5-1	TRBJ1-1	ASSLTYREETEAF
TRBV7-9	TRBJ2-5	ASSFGTSQETQY
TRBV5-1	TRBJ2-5	ASSLAAVGDRGRETQY
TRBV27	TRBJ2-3	ASSRTSGVRDTQY
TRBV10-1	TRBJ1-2	ASSRGYNYGYT
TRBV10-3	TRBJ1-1	AISPTGTEAF
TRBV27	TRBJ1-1	ASSLYTRNTEAF
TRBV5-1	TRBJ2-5	ASSFGPQETQY
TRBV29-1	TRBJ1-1	FGTGGVNTEAF
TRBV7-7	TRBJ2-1	ASSLGGTADEQF
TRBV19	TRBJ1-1	ASSIDEGRINSAF
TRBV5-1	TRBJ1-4	ASSLVVGEKLF
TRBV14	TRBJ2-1	ASSQEALLAGGFYNEQF
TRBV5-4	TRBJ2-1	ASSPTDYNEQF
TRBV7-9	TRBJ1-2	ASSFENYGYT
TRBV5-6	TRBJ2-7	ASSLLAGDYEQY
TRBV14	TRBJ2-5	ASSQGVHRETQY
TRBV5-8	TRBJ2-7	ASGRDSYEQY
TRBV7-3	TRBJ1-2	ASSWEHRVPNYGYT
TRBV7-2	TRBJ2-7	ASSLRLAGAYEQY
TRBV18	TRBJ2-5	ASSPPTAPLETQY
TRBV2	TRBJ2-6	ASSLQPFSGANVLT
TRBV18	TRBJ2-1	ASSPLHSAKAYNEQF
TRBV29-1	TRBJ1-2	STGQGDYYGYT
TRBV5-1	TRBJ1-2	ASSSRETDGGGYT
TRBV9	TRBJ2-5	ASSLSGQQETQY
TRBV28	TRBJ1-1	ASSLEGGADTEAF
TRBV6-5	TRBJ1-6	ASSYSKRRINSPLH
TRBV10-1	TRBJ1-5	ASSATVEGPQH
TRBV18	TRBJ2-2	ASSPPNTGELF
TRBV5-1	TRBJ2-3	ASSPRTSGSGTDTQY
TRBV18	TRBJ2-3	ASSPLATSTDTQY
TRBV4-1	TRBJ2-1	ASSQDGAFSYNEQF
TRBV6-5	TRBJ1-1	ASRLTGGGTEAF
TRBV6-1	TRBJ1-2	ASSEGGTGIYGYT
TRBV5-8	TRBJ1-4	ASSPGQGVTNEKLF
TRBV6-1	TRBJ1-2	ASSGDRGRAGYT
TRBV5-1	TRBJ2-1	ASSWAAGEQF
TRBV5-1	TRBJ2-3	ASRFAVPAVTDTQY
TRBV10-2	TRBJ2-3	ASERGGSDTQY
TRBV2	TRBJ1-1	ASSDDRQVGNTEAF
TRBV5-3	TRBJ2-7	ARSLVPDKYEQY
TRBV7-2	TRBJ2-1	ASNLGLAGYNEQF
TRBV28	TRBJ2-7	ASTLDRVEGEQY
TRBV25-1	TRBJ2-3	ASSGRATGVTDTQY
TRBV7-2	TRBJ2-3	ASSLVSTDTQY
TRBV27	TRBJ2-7	ASSPDPFASSYEQY
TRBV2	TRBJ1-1	ASSESGIGTEAF
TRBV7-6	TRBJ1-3	ASSLRQGSSGNTIY
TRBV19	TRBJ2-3	ATRAGPTDTQY
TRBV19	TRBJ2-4	ASSWTQRGVKNIQY
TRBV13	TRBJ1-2	ASSARSGGGYYGYT
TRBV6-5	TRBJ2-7	ASSRRHTYEQY
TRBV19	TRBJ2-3	ASSIYGTKDTDTQY
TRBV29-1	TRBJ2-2	SVERQGTNTGELF
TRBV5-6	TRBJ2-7	ASSSPSGTGGNRAYEQY
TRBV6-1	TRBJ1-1	ASSPSYSNTEAF
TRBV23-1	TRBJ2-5	ASSQPGGKETQY
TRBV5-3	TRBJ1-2	ARSLQGDYGYT